This entry lists 30 T cell receptor beta chains sequenced from one sample in a study of blood T cell repertoires in COVID-19. The protocol was immunoSEQ multiplex PCR, while the TCRdb copy is restricted to in-frame clones and leaves out a portion. The table shows fewer than 250,000 clones, with roughly 86% occurring only once. The specimen was peripheral blood. All receptors come from a man aged 55 to 69 with acute or convalescent COVID-19.

The CDR3 region is CASNPDRGEQFF. The CDR3 nucleotides read TGTGCCAGCAATCCGGACAGGGGGGAGCAGTTCTTC. The chain has TRBV12-3 or TRBV12-4 and TRBJ2-1; 10 bases agree with TRBD1. V dropped 7 bases and J dropped 10; count of bases not matched to a gene: 4. This CDR3 contains 12 residues.

V gene TRBV6-2 or TRBV6-3 combines with J gene TRBJ2-5; 7 bases are shared with TRBD2. The CDR3 loop spans 18 amino acids. Germline CDR1 MNHEY, CDR2 SVGEGT. V trimming: 2 bases; J trimming: 4 bases; junction bases outside the gene matches: 16. CDR3 DNA sequence: TGTGCCAGCAGTTACCTCAATGGCCGCGGGGGATCGTTAGAGACCCAGTACTTC. Translation gives CASSYLNGRGGSLETQYF.

The genes are TRBV20-1 and TRBJ1-1; 9 bases line up with TRBD1. The CDR3 runs 14 residues. Germline CDR1 is DFQATT and CDR2 is SNEGSKA (reference sequence). The V and J ends lost 3 bases and 1 base, in that order; junction bases with no gene match: 3. DNA for the CDR3: TGCAGTGCTAGTCCGGGACAGGGGAACACTGAAGCTTTCTTT. Translation gives CSASPGQGNTEAFF.

The gene calls are TRBV19 and TRBJ2-7; 7 nucleotides line up with TRBD1. This CDR3 has 15 residues. The V gene's germline CDR1 is LNHDA and CDR2 SQIVND (reference sequence). Germline trimming cut 5 bases from V and 0 bases from J; bases unmatched to any gene: 7. The CDR3 loop reads CASSAPGQTSYEQYF. The DNA for the CDR3 is TGTGCCAGTAGTGCTCCGGGACAGACCTCCTACGAGCAGTACTTC.

The CDR3 DNA sequence: TGTGCCAGCAGCTCCCCCGACGGAGTCCAAGAGACCCAGTACTTC. Residues: CASSSPDGVQETQYF. The chain joins TRBV11-3 to TRBJ2-5; D is unresolved. Trimming cost V 4 bases and J 1 base, with 13 bases left between them. This CDR3 contains 15 residues. The V gene's germline CDR1 is SGHNT and CDR2 YENEEA.

The chain recombines TRBV27 with TRBJ2-6; perhaps TRBD1 as D (8 bases). The CDR3 runs to 18 residues. With 3 bases removed from V and 0 bases from J, the gap between germline ends came to 15 bases. CDR1 and CDR2 from the germline V gene are MNHEY and SMNVEV (reference sequence). CDR3 loop: CASSFLTGEGSGANVLTF. CDR3 nucleotide sequence: TGTGCCAGCAGTTTCCTGACAGGGGAGGGCTCTGGGGCCAACGTCCTGACTTTC.

The rearrangement uses TRBV7-7 and TRBJ2-3, with 12 nucleotides matching TRBD2. The CDR3 contains 17 residues. Germline assignment: CDR1 SSHAT and CDR2 FNYEAQ (reference sequence). V was clipped by 2 bases and J by 2 bases; unmatched bases: 5. The CDR3 region is CASSLRLAGEVTDTQYF. The CDR3 region has the DNA TGTGCCAGCAGCTTACGACTAGCGGGGGAGGTCACAGATACGCAGTATTTT.

V usage is TRBV5-4 and J usage is TRBJ2-1; TRBD2 matches at 14 bases. V lost 4 bases and J lost 2; bases outside the gene matches: 2. CDR3 size: 16 residues. Germline CDR1 is SGHNT and CDR2 is YYREEE (reference sequence). DNA of the CDR3: TGTGCCAGCAGCCCGACTAGCGGGGGGGCCTACAATGAGCAGTTCTTC. Its protein product is CASSPTSGGAYNEQFF.

This clone was counted between two and nine times. The chain is built from TRBV5-1 and TRBJ2-3, with a weak D call TRBD2 (5 bases). The CDR3 has 15 residues. Germline CDR1 reads SGHRS; CDR2 reads YFSETQ. Trimming left V 0 bases short and J 1 base short, with 9 bases between. The CDR3 loop is CASSLGAAGTDTQYF. The DNA for the CDR3 is TGCGCCAGCAGCTTGGGGGCAGCGGGCACAGATACGCAGTATTTT.

A single count supports this clone. This rearrangement joins TRBV19 to TRBJ1-6; unclear D gene. CDR3 length: 15 residues. V was shortened by 8 bases and J by 0 bases, with 11 bases between the two germline ends. CDR1 and CDR2 (germline): LNHDA, SQIVND (reference sequence). The CDR3 here is CASEATSSYNSPLHF. In nucleotides, the CDR3 is TGTGCCAGTGAGGCGACGAGCTCCTATAATTCACCCCTCCACTTT.

The genes are TRBV7-3 and TRBJ1-1; TRBD1 aligns across 7 bases. This CDR3 is 13 amino acids long. The trim removed 5 bases at V and 6 bases at J, leaving 6 bases unmatched. In germline, CDR1 is SGHTA, CDR2 FQGTGA. The CDR3 DNA follows: TGTGCCAGCAGCCCGGAAGGGACAGCTGAAGCTTTCTTT. Translating it yields CASSPEGTAEAFF.

The V gene is TRBV7-3, the J gene TRBJ1-2; possible D gene TRBD1, 5 bases. Trimming cost V 4 bases and J 0 bases, with 15 bases left between them. The CDR3 runs 16 residues. The germline gives CDR1 SGHTA, CDR2 FQGTGA. CDR3 residues: CASSWGSHSPNYGYTF. The CDR3 DNA is TGTGCCAGCAGCTGGGGCAGCCATTCACCTAACTATGGCTACACCTTC.

The rearrangement uses TRBV19 and TRBJ1-2; D uncertain. The CDR3 runs 14 residues. Germline lookup yields CDR1 LNHDA and CDR2 SQIVND (reference sequence). The V end lost 8 bases, the J end lost 0 bases, and 13 bases lay between the germline ends. In nucleotides, the CDR3 is TGTGCCAGTGGAATCCGGGAAACTAACTATGGCTACACCTTC. It translates to CASGIRETNYGYTF.

The chain recombines TRBV6-5 with TRBJ1-2; D is unclear. This CDR3 is built from 14 residues. Trimming took off 5 bases at V and 3 bases at J, with 13 bases between the two ends. Germline V CDR1 and CDR2: MNHEY, SVGAGI. CDR3 coding DNA: TGTGCCAGCAGTCCCCAGGCAGGCGACTATGGCTACACCTTC. Amino acid sequence: CASSPQAGDYGYTF.

Points on this clone: This may be a read error, as it is one base from a much larger clone. V gene TRBV4-1 combines with J gene TRBJ2-5; TRBD1 matches 9 bases. The CDR3 extends over 15 amino acids. Germline CDR1 reads MGHRA; CDR2 reads YSYEKL. CDR3 amino acids: CPSRHDRGEYETQYF. The CDR3 DNA follows: TGCCCCAGCAGACACGACAGGGGGGAGTATGAGACCCAGTACTTC.

The chain links TRBV27 to TRBJ1-1, with TRBD1 as a possible D gene (6 bases). Germline CDR1 and CDR2: MNHEY and SMNVEV (reference sequence). Trimming took off 2 bases at V and 4 bases at J, with 8 bases between the two ends. CDR3 size: 13 residues. CDR3 nucleotides: TGTGCCAGCAGTTTACTCAGGGGCACTGAAGCTTTCTTT. Residues: CASSLLRGTEAFF.

This clone was observed a single time. The CDR3 nucleotides read TGTGCCAGCAGCCTGACCGCGAGGCCCTCCGGGGGGTCCTATAATTCACCCCTCCACTTT. The encoded protein is CASSLTARPSGGSYNSPLHF. The chain carries TRBV7-3 and TRBJ1-6; tentative D call: TRBD1 (5 bases). Germline V gene lookup returns CDR1 SGHTA and CDR2 FQGTGA. The CDR3 has 20 amino acids. The ends were cut back, 5 bases at V and 1 base at J, with 24 bases in the middle.

The chain links TRBV24-1 to TRBJ2-3; TRBD1 agrees at 11 bases. Germline V CDR1 and CDR2: KGHDR, SFDVKD. Unmatched junction bases numbered 3, after V lost 1 base and J lost 4 bases. This CDR3 has 16 residues. For the CDR3, the DNA is TGTGCCACCAGTGATTTTAAGGGACAGGGGGCAGATACGCAGTATTTT. Translation: CATSDFKGQGADTQYF.

The V and J genes are TRBV30 and TRBJ1-5; 7 positions agree with TRBD1. Germline CDR1 is GTSNPN and CDR2 is SVGIG (reference sequence). The CDR3 contains 15 residues. The trim removed 2 bases at V and 0 bases at J, leaving 4 bases unmatched. CDR3 sequence: CAWSLDRDSNQPQHF. DNA of the CDR3: TGTGCCTGGAGTCTCGACAGGGATAGCAATCAGCCCCAGCATTTT. Drawing the rest from reference TRBV30 and TRBJ1-5, the complete variable domain is SQTIHQWPATLVQPVGSPLSLECTVEGTSNPNLYWYRQAAGRGLQLLFYSVGIGQISSEVPQNLSASRPQDRQFILSSKKLLLSDSGFYLCAWSLDRDSNQPQHFGDGTRLSIL.

V gene TRBV12-3 or TRBV12-4 combines with J gene TRBJ2-1; TRBD2 might be the D (5 bases). The V end lost 4 bases, the J end lost 13 bases, and 11 bases lay between the germline ends. This CDR3 has 11 amino acids. The DNA of the CDR3 is TGTGCCAGCAGTTCCCTAGCCCTACAGTTCTTC. Its translation is CASSSLALQFF.

V usage is TRBV5-6 and J usage is TRBJ1-2, with TRBD1 identical over 8 bases. The CDR3 extends over 16 amino acids. Germline trimming cut 4 bases from V and 5 bases from J; bases unmatched to any gene: 13. The germline V gene has CDR1 SGHDT and CDR2 YYEEEE. CDR3: CASSPESRTGRYGYTF. CDR3 in DNA: TGTGCCAGCAGCCCTGAGAGCCGGACAGGGAGGTATGGCTACACCTTC.

The chain recombines TRBV5-4 with TRBJ2-3; 8 positions agree with TRBD1. The CDR3 runs 16 residues. Germline assignment: CDR1 SGHNT and CDR2 YYREEE (reference sequence). The J segment lost 4 bases and the V segment lost 3 bases, leaving 10 bases of the junction unmatched. The CDR3 here is CASSSPRQGISDTQYF. DNA for the CDR3: TGTGCCAGCAGCTCCCCAAGACAGGGGATTTCAGATACGCAGTATTTT.

CDR3 amino acids: CATSLTGGNEKLFF. The CDR3, as DNA: TGTGCCACCAGCTTGACAGGGGGCAATGAAAAACTGTTTTTT. The chain has TRBV15 and TRBJ1-4, with 10 bases identical to TRBD1. V trimming: 5 bases; J trimming: 5 bases; junction bases outside the gene matches: 2. Looked up from germline, CDR1 is LNHNV and CDR2 is YYDKDF (reference sequence). This CDR3 has 14 amino acids.

The V gene is TRBV3-1 (or the pseudogene TRBV3-2), the J gene TRBJ2-7, with no clear D. V was pared by 0 bases and J by 7 bases, with 13 bases between. The CDR3 sequence is 14 residues long. Germline V lookup: CDR1 LGHDT, CDR2 YNNKEL (reference sequence). The CDR3 is CASSQDWSSGEQYF. CDR3 nucleotides: TGTGCCAGCAGCCAAGATTGGAGTTCTGGGGAGCAGTACTTC.

This chain joins TRBV24-1 and TRBJ2-3, with 13 bases identical to TRBD2. Germline V lookup: CDR1 KGHDR, CDR2 SFDVKD. Trimming took 4 bases from V and 0 from J; bases not matched to a gene: 9. CDR3 size: 19 residues. The CDR3 sequence: CATSDTGTSGTTSTDTQYF. The CDR3, as DNA: TGTGCCACCAGTGACACCGGGACTAGCGGGACAACTAGCACAGATACGCAGTATTTT.

The chain is built from TRBV19 and TRBJ1-3; D is ambiguous. The V gene lost 0 bases and the J gene lost 1 base, with 4 bases spanning the gap. Germline V gene sequence: CDR1 LNHDA, CDR2 SQIVND (reference sequence). This CDR3 comprises 14 residues. For the CDR3, the DNA is TGTGCCAGTAGTATAGATTCTTCTGGAAACACCATATATTTT. This encodes CASSIDSSGNTIYF.

This chain links TRBV28 with TRBJ2-3, with no clear D. V was clipped by 6 bases and J by 6 bases, with 10 bases between them. CDR3 length equals 12 residues. Germline V CDR1 and CDR2: MDHEN, SYDVKM. The CDR3 sequence: CASSPRRDTQYF. The CDR3 DNA reads TGTGCCAGCAGCCCCCGTCGGGATACGCAGTATTTT.

Comments on this clone: The sample contains more than one DNA sequence encoding this CDR3. This rearrangement joins TRBV5-1 to TRBJ2-5; D call uncertain. From germline, CDR1 is SGHRS and CDR2 YFSETQ. V gave up 0 bases and J gave up 4 bases, with 4 bases separating them. The CDR3 is made up of 12 amino acids. This CDR3 reads CASSLDRETQYF. The CDR3 region has the DNA TGCGCCAGCAGCTTGGACAGAGAGACCCAGTACTTC.

The V call is TRBV7-2, the J call TRBJ2-7, with 15 bases that match TRBD2. The germline V gene encodes CDR1 SGHTA and CDR2 FQGNSA. The length of the CDR3 is 17 residues. After removal of 5 bases from V and 2 bases from J, the junction contained 7 bases not matched to a gene. Here the CDR3 reads CASSPGLAGGFTYEQYF. The CDR3 nucleotides read TGTGCCAGCAGCCCGGGACTAGCGGGGGGCTTCACCTACGAGCAGTACTTC.

A single count supports this clone. This chain links TRBV19 with TRBJ1-2, with 12 bases that match TRBD1. This CDR3 region has 17 residues. CDR1 is LNHDA and CDR2 is SQIVND in the germline V gene (reference sequence). V trimming: 3 bases; J trimming: 7 bases; junction bases outside the gene matches: 12. CDR3 nucleotides: TGTGCCAGTAGTATCCCGGGACAGGGGGCCCTTTTGGGTGGCTACACCTTC. It is translated as CASSIPGQGALLGGYTF.